Listed below are T cell receptor beta chains from one sample, sequenced in a study of blood T cell repertoires in COVID-19. Profiling relied on immunoSEQ multiplex PCR, and the TCRdb table lists in-frame clones only, not all of them. The table shows 210,000 or so clones, with under 85% occurring only once. Sequenced material: peripheral blood. These receptors all come from a woman aged 25 to 39 with COVID-19, enrolled during active disease. Both conserved end residues are part of each CDR3. D genes are given only for firm matches. The listing skips clone size in some rows; elsewhere it reads once, few, many or a size class.

>TRBD1|NA|TRBV11-2|TRBJ1-6
CASSFRQGNSPLHF
TGTGCCAGCAGCTTTCGACAGGGTAATTCACCCCTCCACTTT
>NA|NA|TRBV30|TRBJ1-5
CAWTEGGLNQPQHF
TGTGCCTGGACAGAGGGGGGGCTAAATCAGCCCCAGCATTTT
>NA|NA|TRBV4-3|TRBJ2-2
CASSQHQGGTGELFF
TGCGCCAGCAGCCAGCATCAGGGGGGCACCGGGGAGCTGTTTTTT
>TRBD2|NA|TRBV27|TRBJ2-7
CASRLLAGANYEQYF
TGTGCCAGCAGATTACTAGCGGGGGCTAACTACGAGCAGTACTTC
>NA|once|TRBV12-3/TRBV12-4|TRBJ2-1
CATRIGQNNEQFF
TGTGCCACCCGCATCGGACAGAACAATGAGCAGTTCTTC
>TRBD1|NA|TRBV7-8|TRBJ2-1
CASSYGQGRENEQFF
TGTGCCAGCAGCTATGGACAGGGAAGGGAGAATGAGCAGTTCTTC
>NA|NA|TRBV5-4|TRBJ1-1
CASSPPRTENTEAFF
TGTGCCAGCAGCCCGCCCCGGACAGAGAACACTGAAGCTTTCTTT
>NA|NA|TRBV27|TRBJ2-2
CASSVTGTGELFF
TGTGCCAGCAGTGTAACAGGGACCGGGGAGCTGTTTTTT
>NA|once|TRBV28|TRBJ1-2
CASSLAQGRSGYTF
TGTGCCAGCAGTTTAGCGCAGGGCAGGAGCGGCTACACCTTC
>NA|NA|TRBV9|TRBJ1-2
CASSGLQGRGYTF
TGTGCCAGCAGCGGACTACAGGGTCGGGGCTACACCTTC
>NA|once|TRBV5-1|TRBJ2-5
CASSLTGNGETQYF
TGCGCCAGCAGCTTGACAGGGAATGGGGAGACCCAGTACTTC
>NA|NA|TRBV27|TRBJ2-5
CASSLRRGEETQYF
TGTGCCAGCAGTTTAAGGAGGGGTGAAGAGACCCAGTACTTC
>TRBD1|NA|TRBV4-3|TRBJ1-2
CASSQGQGADYGYTF
TGCGCCAGCAGCCAAGGACAGGGGGCAGACTATGGCTACACCTTC
>TRBD1|NA|TRBV6-5|TRBJ1-2
CASSSDRDYGYTF
TGTGCCAGCAGTTCCGACAGGGACTATGGCTACACCTTC
>NA|NA|TRBV28|TRBJ1-1
CASSLLGVGEAFF
TGTGCCAGCAGTTTATTAGGGGTAGGCGAAGCTTTCTTT
>TRBD1|NA|TRBV4-3|TRBJ2-7
CASSQRVVGQSSYEQYF
TGCGCCAGCAGTCAAAGGGTAGTGGGACAGAGCTCCTACGAGCAGTACTTC
>NA|NA|TRBV3-1/TRBV3-2|TRBJ1-6
CASSQDQGQGSPLHF
TGTGCCAGCAGCCAAGATCAGGGGCAGGGTTCACCCCTCCACTTT
>TRBD2|NA|TRBV6-1|TRBJ2-2
CASSEASGGAGELFF
TGTGCCAGCAGTGAGGCCAGCGGGGGGGCCGGGGAGCTGTTTTTT
>TRBD1|NA|TRBV5-1|TRBJ1-1
CASSLGPTGLNTEAFF
TGCGCCAGCAGCCTCGGCCCGACAGGGTTGAACACTGAAGCTTTCTTT
>NA|few|TRBV9|TRBJ1-6
CASSVSSGWGSPLHF
TGTGCCAGCAGCGTCTCTTCAGGGTGGGGATCACCCCTCCACTTT
>TRBD2|NA|TRBV10-3|TRBJ2-1
CATTLAGGLHDEQFF
TGTGCCACCACTCTAGCGGGGGGTCTCCACGATGAGCAGTTCTTC
>NA|NA|TRBV7-9|TRBJ2-3
CASRGRTTSTDTQYF
TGTGCCAGCAGGGGGAGGACCACGAGCACAGATACGCAGTATTTT